A single T cell receptor (beta chain) is shown here with its context. Its antigen remains unknown. With 60 Vbeta and 13 Jbeta primers, the PCR was carried out. The protocol was immunoSEQ multiplex PCR, while the TCRdb copy is restricted to in-frame clones and leaves out a portion. The data contain 150,000 to 200,000 clones, roughly 87% of them seen just once; the ten biggest clones take up less than 5%. The data originate from a study of cytomegalovirus exposure and HLA in healthy donors. Study results and caveats: Researchers catalogued around 150 TCR beta chains as cytomegalovirus-associated. According to an earlier analysis, most TCR beta V segments yielded productive rearrangements about 87% or about 30% of the time.

V was shortened by 8 bases and J by 6 bases, with 10 bases between the two germline ends. Germline V gene data show CDR1 as MDHEN and CDR2 as SYDVKM. CDR3 size: 12 residues. This chain joins TRBV28 and TRBJ1-4, with TRBD1 as a possible D gene (6 bases). This TCR was recovered from a man in his forties or fifties in good health and CMV-seropositive. The sequenced material came from PBMCs. The DNA of the CDR3 is TGTGCCAGCCGGAAGGGGGATGAAAAACTGTTTTTT. It translates to CASRKGDEKLFF.